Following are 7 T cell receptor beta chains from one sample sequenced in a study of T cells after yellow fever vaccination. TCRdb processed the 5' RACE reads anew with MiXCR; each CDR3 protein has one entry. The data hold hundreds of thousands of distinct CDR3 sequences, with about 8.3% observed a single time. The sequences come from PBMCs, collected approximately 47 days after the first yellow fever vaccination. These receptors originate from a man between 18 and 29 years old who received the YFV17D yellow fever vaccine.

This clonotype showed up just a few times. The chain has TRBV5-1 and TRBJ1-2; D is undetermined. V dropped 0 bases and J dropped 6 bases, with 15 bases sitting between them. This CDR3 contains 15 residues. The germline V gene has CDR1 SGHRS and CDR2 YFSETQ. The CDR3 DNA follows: TGCGCCAGCAGCTTGGCCCAGGTTTTATTGCATGGCTACACCTTC. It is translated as CASSLAQVLLHGYTF.

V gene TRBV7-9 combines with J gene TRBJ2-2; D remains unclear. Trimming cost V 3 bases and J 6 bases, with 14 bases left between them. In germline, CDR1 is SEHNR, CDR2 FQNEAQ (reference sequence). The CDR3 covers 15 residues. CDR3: CASSFGASLAGELFF. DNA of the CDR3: TGTGCCAGCAGCTTTGGAGCTTCACTCGCCGGGGAGCTGTTTTTT.

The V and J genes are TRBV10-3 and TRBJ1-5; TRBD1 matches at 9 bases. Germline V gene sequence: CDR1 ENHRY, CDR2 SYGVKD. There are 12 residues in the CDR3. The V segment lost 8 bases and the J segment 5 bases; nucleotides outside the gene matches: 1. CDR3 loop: CAIGDRDQPQHF. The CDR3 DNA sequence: TGTGCCATCGGGGACAGGGATCAGCCCCAGCATTTT.

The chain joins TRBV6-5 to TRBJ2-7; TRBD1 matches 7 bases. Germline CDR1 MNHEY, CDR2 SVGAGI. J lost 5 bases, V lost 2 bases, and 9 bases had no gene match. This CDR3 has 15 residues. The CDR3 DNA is TGTGCCAGCAGTTACGACAGGGCGAAGAACCACGAGCAGTACGTC. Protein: CASSYDRAKNHEQYV.

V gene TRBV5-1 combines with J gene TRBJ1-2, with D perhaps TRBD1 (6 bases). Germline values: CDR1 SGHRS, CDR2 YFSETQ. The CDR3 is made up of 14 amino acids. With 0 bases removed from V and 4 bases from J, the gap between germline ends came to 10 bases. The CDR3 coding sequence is TGCGCCAGCAGCTTGGCGGACAGCGGCTATGGCTACACCTTC. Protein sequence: CASSLADSGYGYTF.

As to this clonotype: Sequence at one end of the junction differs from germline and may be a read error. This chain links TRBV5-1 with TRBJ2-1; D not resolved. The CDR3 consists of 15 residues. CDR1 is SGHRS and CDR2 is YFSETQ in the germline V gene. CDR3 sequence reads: CASSLRRVSYNEEFF. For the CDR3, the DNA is TGCGCCAGCAGCCTTCGCCGGGTCTCCTACAATGAGGAGTTCTTC.

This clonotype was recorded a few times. Written as DNA, the CDR3 is TGTGCCAGCAGTGAACACTTTCTACTACGAAACACCGGGGAGCTGTTTTTT. Translated, it gives CASSEHFLLRNTGELFF. The rearrangement uses TRBV6-4 and TRBJ2-2; D unclear. The germline V and J ends were trimmed by 3 bases and 2 bases, with 16 bases remaining between them. Germline V gene lookup returns CDR1 MRHNA and CDR2 SNTAGT. This CDR3 spans 17 amino acids.